Following are 10 T cell receptor beta chains from one sample sequenced in a study of blood T cells in healthy people across ages. A sample-barcoded 5' primer and a J-beta primer mix were used in a second PCR of roughly 7 to 11 cycles. TCRdb reanalysed the 5' RACE reads using MiXCR and keeps one entry per CDR3 protein. The sample has 590,000 or so distinct CDR3 sequences; approximately 30% are singletons. The sequenced sample was blood. Receptors originate from a woman at least 80 years old in good health.

This clonotype was recorded many times. This chain links TRBV10-3 with TRBJ2-7; no firm D call. Looked up from germline, CDR1 is ENHRY and CDR2 is SYGVKD. The CDR3 covers 12 residues. Trimming stripped 10 bases from V and 2 bases from J, with 12 bases between. CDR3 in DNA: TGTGCCACCGTCGGGCTGACCTACGAGCAGTACTTC. Translation: CATVGLTYEQYF.

This clonotype was seen repeatedly, ten times or more. V gene TRBV6-6 combines with J gene TRBJ2-6; D gene ambiguous. Germline-derived CDR1 and CDR2 are MNHNY and SVGAGI (reference sequence). Trimming cost V 2 bases and J 0 bases, with 2 bases left between them. The CDR3 has 14 residues. The CDR3 protein is CASSYISGANVLTF. The DNA for the CDR3 is TGTGCCAGCAGTTACATCTCTGGGGCCAACGTCCTGACTTTC.

This clonotype was recorded many times. This rearrangement joins TRBV6-5 to TRBJ2-4; TRBD1 matches at 8 bases. This CDR3 has 14 residues. V lost 5 bases to trimming and J lost 8 bases; unmatched junction nucleotides: 8. CDR1 and CDR2 (germline): MNHEY, SVGAGI. CDR3 sequence reads: CASSERTGFHIQYF. The CDR3 DNA reads as TGTGCCAGCAGTGAAAGGACAGGGTTCCACATTCAGTACTTC.

Many counts were recorded for this clonotype. A much larger clone sits a single nucleotide away, making a read error possible. V is TRBV10-3 and J is TRBJ2-1; D gene unclear. The better agreement between TRBJ2-7 and the DNA end casts doubt on the J call. CDR3 length: 11 residues. From germline, CDR1 is ENHRY and CDR2 SYGVKD. The CDR3 region has the DNA TGTGCCACCAGGACCTACAATGAGCAGTACTTC. It encodes CATRTYNEQYF.

This clonotype was counted between two and nine times. The rearrangement joins TRBV11-2 to TRBJ2-3; 11 nucleotides match TRBD2. CDR1 is SGHAT and CDR2 is FQNNGV in the germline V gene. The CDR3 contains 15 residues. Trimming cost V 3 bases and J 5 bases; bases outside gene matches: 4. CDR3 in amino acids: CASSFSGGAQDTQYF. For the CDR3, the DNA is TGTGCCAGCAGCTTTAGCGGGGGGGCCCAAGATACGCAGTATTTT.

In this sample, this clonotype turned up many times. This chain uses TRBV27 with TRBJ1-2; D gene uncertain. The CDR3 extends over 14 amino acids. The ends were cut back, 6 bases at V and 2 bases at J, with 13 bases in the middle. The germline V gene encodes CDR1 MNHEY and CDR2 SMNVEV (reference sequence). Here the CDR3 reads CASSPAGSNYGYTF. Written as DNA, the CDR3 is TGTGCCAGCAGCCCGGCGGGATCCAACTATGGCTACACCTTC.

This clonotype was detected ten times or more. V usage is TRBV29-1 and J usage is TRBJ1-2, with 8 bases fitting TRBD1. This CDR3 region has 11 residues. V lost 7 bases to trimming and J lost 8 bases; unmatched junction nucleotides: 6. The germline V gene has CDR1 SQVTM and CDR2 ANQGSEA. CDR3: CSDQGAWGYTF. In DNA, the CDR3 is TGCAGCGATCAGGGGGCCTGGGGCTACACCTTC.

There are many counts of this clonotype. This sequence joins TRBV29-1 and TRBJ1-1, with no clear D. CDR1 SQVTM and CDR2 ANQGSEA come from the germline V gene. V was cut by 2 bases and J by 2 bases, with 6 bases left in between. CDR3 length equals 12 residues. CDR3 in amino acids: CSVEYSNTEAFF. The DNA of the CDR3 is TGCAGCGTTGAATACAGCAACACTGAAGCTTTCTTT.

A word on this clonotype: A single base separates this from a much larger clone, so it may be a read error. J is TRBJ2-1 and V is TRBV7-2; D possibly corresponds to TRBD2 (5 bases). The CDR3 covers 14 residues. Germline CDR1 and CDR2: SGHTA and FQGNSA. V lost 6 bases and J 9 bases, leaving 18 bases between the germline ends. CDR3 nucleotide sequence: TGTGCCAGCAGTCGAAACTACGGGGTGACTGAGCAGTTCTTC. It encodes CASSRNYGVTEQFF.

V and J are TRBV5-1 and TRBJ1-3; D is unclear. With 0 bases removed from V and 0 bases from J, the gap between germline ends came to 7 bases. Germline V CDR1 and CDR2: SGHRS, YFSETQ. CDR3 length equals 15 residues. The CDR3, as DNA: TGCGCCAGCAGCTTGGACGGGATCTCTGGAAACACCATATATTTT. It is translated as CASSLDGISGNTIYF.